These 2 T cell receptor beta chains came from one sample sequenced in a study of CD8 T cells in ankylosing spondylitis. TCRdb fed the 5' RACE reads into MiXCR, producing one record per CDR3 protein. The top ten hold approximately 5.9% of the sample, which has around 150,000 distinct CDR3 sequences, under 35% seen once. The specimen sequenced was synovial fluid, either unsorted or a sorted T cell fraction (not recorded which). The receptor source for this set is a male donor with ankylosing spondylitis.

This clonotype was picked up a small number of times. This rearrangement joins TRBV28 to TRBJ2-6; 9 bases align to TRBD2. V lost 6 bases, J lost 4 bases, and 7 bases stayed unmatched. CDR1 is MDHEN and CDR2 is SYDVKM in the germline V gene. The CDR3 spans 16 residues. The CDR3 sequence: CASRVAGDSGANVLTF. The CDR3 region has the DNA TGTGCCAGCAGAGTAGCGGGAGATTCCGGGGCCAACGTCCTGACTTTC.

The genes are TRBV7-2 and TRBJ2-1; D unresolved. Germline V lookup: CDR1 SGHTA, CDR2 FQGNSA. The CDR3 contains 14 residues. V was shortened by 5 bases and J by 5 bases, with 13 bases between the two germline ends. CDR3: CASSPHLLHNEQFF. DNA of the CDR3: TGTGCCAGCAGCCCCCATTTGCTGCACAATGAGCAGTTCTTC.